Each of the 20 T cell receptor beta chains below was sequenced from the same sample in a study of T cell changes during pregnancy in multiple sclerosis. Method: immunoSEQ multiplex PCR; TCRdb's copy keeps in-frame clones and lacks some. The sample includes 65,000 to 80,000 clones, roughly 91% of them seen just once. The material sequenced was peripheral blood, taken in the first trimester of pregnancy. Receptors were obtained from a female donor with multiple sclerosis, enrolled in a pregnancy study.

The chain carries TRBV27 and TRBJ2-7; 8 bases match TRBD1. CDR1 MNHEY and CDR2 SMNVEV come from the germline V gene (reference sequence). CDR3 length equals 14 residues. J gave up 7 bases and V 5 bases, and 10 bases lay outside the gene matches. The CDR3, as DNA: TGTGCCAGCAGTACCAGGGGGCGGCCGTATGAGCAGTACTTC. This sequence encodes CASSTRGRPYEQYF.

This clone was found once. The chain couples TRBV4-2 to TRBJ2-1; 10 nucleotides line up with TRBD1. Germline V gene data show CDR1 as LGHNA and CDR2 as YNFKEQ. The length of the CDR3 is 16 residues. The V segment lost 0 bases and the J segment 2 bases; nucleotides outside the gene matches: 1. CDR3 region: CASSQEGQGTYNEQFF. The CDR3 DNA follows: TGTGCCAGCAGCCAAGAGGGACAGGGGACCTACAATGAGCAGTTCTTC.

The V and J genes are TRBV2 and TRBJ2-3, with D tentatively TRBD2 (6 bases). The CDR3 runs 14 residues. V was pared by 4 bases and J by 3 bases, with 11 bases between. Germline values: CDR1 SNHLY, CDR2 FYNNEI. The CDR3 protein is CASSGFGGTDTQYF. The CDR3 region has the DNA TGTGCCAGCAGTGGATTCGGGGGTACAGATACGCAGTATTTT.

This clone was seen more than once but under ten times. The J gene is TRBJ1-5, the V gene TRBV19; the D gene is possibly TRBD1 (5 bases). This CDR3 is built from 14 residues. CDR1 and CDR2 from the germline V gene are LNHDA and SQIVND (reference sequence). V lost 4 bases to trimming and J lost 6 bases, with 13 bases between them. The CDR3 loop is CASSTRQGGQPQHF. Written as DNA, the CDR3 is TGTGCCAGTAGTACACGGCAGGGTGGTCAGCCCCAGCATTTT.

Note on this clone: At one of its ends the junction is not consistent with the germline gene, which may arise from a read error. The chain carries TRBV7-2 and TRBJ2-7; D uncertain. The germline V gene has CDR1 SGHTA and CDR2 FQGNSA. The CDR3 runs to 13 residues. CDR3 region: CASSFGSVEPSHF. CDR3 bases: TGTGCCAGCAGCTTTGGCAGTGTGGAGCCCTCGCACTTC.

This clone occurred once. The DNA for the CDR3 is TGTGCCAGCCTAAGTACCCAGGGGGAAGCTTTCTTT. Translated, it gives CASLSTQGEAFF. V usage is TRBV5-4 and J usage is TRBJ1-1, with a tentative D call TRBD1 (6 bases). Trimming removed 7 bases at V and 8 bases at J, with 15 bases between. Germline values: CDR1 SGHNT, CDR2 YYREEE (reference sequence). The CDR3 is 12 amino acids.

This chain joins TRBV27 and TRBJ1-1, with no clear D. V lost 5 bases, J lost 1 base, and 11 bases lay in between. CDR3 size: 14 residues. CDR1 and CDR2 from the germline V gene are MNHEY and SMNVEV (reference sequence). This CDR3 is CASSMTPKNTEAFF. CDR3 DNA sequence: TGTGCCAGCAGTATGACACCGAAGAACACTGAAGCTTTCTTT.

This clone was recorded once. The V call is TRBV7-2, the J call TRBJ2-7; weak D call: TRBD2 (7 bases). V gave up 4 bases and J gave up 0 bases, with 10 bases separating them. Per germline, CDR1 SGHTA and CDR2 FQGNSA. The CDR3 sequence is 14 residues long. In DNA, the CDR3 is TGTGCCAGCAGCTGGGGGGGGCTCTCCTACGAGCAGTACTTC. Translation gives CASSWGGLSYEQYF.

The V and J genes are TRBV6-4 and TRBJ2-3; 13 nucleotides line up with TRBD2. The CDR3 loop spans 16 amino acids. V trimming: 4 bases; J trimming: 5 bases; junction bases outside the gene matches: 6. Germline lookup yields CDR1 MRHNA and CDR2 SNTAGT. CDR3 nucleotide sequence: TGTGCCAGCAGTGGCGAACTAGCGGGGGGGCGAGATACGCAGTATTTT. Translation: CASSGELAGGRDTQYF.

The V and J genes are TRBV10-3 and TRBJ1-6, with TRBD1 as a possible D gene (6 bases). The germline CDR1 and CDR2 sequences are ENHRY and SYGVKD. Trimming took off 7 bases at V and 7 bases at J, with 11 bases between the two ends. This CDR3 contains 13 residues. The CDR3 here is CAIKGVDNSPLHF. The CDR3 nucleotides read TGTGCCATCAAGGGGGTGGACAATTCACCCCTCCACTTT.

The gene calls are TRBV5-1 and TRBJ2-5; possibly TRBD2 for D (5 bases). The CDR3 totals 16 residues. Per the germline V gene, CDR1 is SGHRS and CDR2 is YFSETQ. Trimming took 4 bases from V and 6 from J, leaving 22 bases between them. CDR3 loop: CASSTSSYPGSQTQYF. CDR3 bases: TGCGCCAGCAGCACCTCGAGTTATCCGGGAAGCCAGACCCAGTACTTC.

This rearrangement joins TRBV2 to TRBJ1-2, with 8 bases lining up with TRBD1. V was pared by 6 bases and J by 5 bases, with 11 bases of the junction left unmatched. This CDR3 has 15 amino acids. CDR1 is SNHLY, CDR2 FYNNEI, per germline. CDR3 loop: CASRDPGTGAYGYTF. CDR3 coding DNA: TGTGCCAGCAGAGACCCCGGGACAGGAGCGTATGGCTACACCTTC.

The J gene is TRBJ1-1, the V gene TRBV28, with unresolved D. Trimming pared 2 bases from V and 1 base from J, leaving 2 bases between. Germline CDR1 and CDR2: MDHEN and SYDVKM. The CDR3 consists of 12 residues. The CDR3, as DNA: TGTGCCAGCAGTTTACGGAACACTGAAGCTTTCTTT. Translating it yields CASSLRNTEAFF.

This clone was seen once. The chain couples TRBV13 to TRBJ2-5; D not certain. The CDR3 covers 14 residues. Per the germline V gene, CDR1 is PRHDT and CDR2 is FYEKMQ (reference sequence). V gave up 2 bases and J gave up 2 bases, with 9 bases separating them. CDR3 loop: CASSLTGLQETQYF. The DNA for the CDR3 is TGTGCCAGCAGCTTAACCGGGTTGCAAGAGACCCAGTACTTC.

The sample holds a few counts of this clone. The J gene is TRBJ1-1, the V gene TRBV2, with 12 bases identical to TRBD1. V trimming: 2 bases; J trimming: 8 bases; junction bases outside the gene matches: 6. Germline V gene data show CDR1 as SNHLY and CDR2 as FYNNEI. This CDR3 is built from 15 residues. CDR3 protein: CASSERLGTGGEAFF. The CDR3 DNA reads as TGTGCCAGCAGTGAAAGGCTTGGGACAGGGGGCGAAGCTTTCTTT. Full variable domain (missing parts from reference TRBV2 and TRBJ1-1): EPEVTQTPSHQVTQMGQEVILRCVPISNHLYFYWYRQILGQKVEFLVSFYNNEISEKSEIFDDQFSVERPDGSNFTLKIRSTKLEDSAMYFCASSERLGTGGEAFFGQGTRLTVV.

V and J are TRBV4-2 and TRBJ2-4, with TRBD1 matching over 8 bases. Germline trimming cut 0 bases from V and 2 bases from J; bases unmatched to any gene: 3. The CDR3 is made up of 16 amino acids. CDR1 is LGHNA, CDR2 YNFKEQ, per germline. CDR3 sequence (DNA): TGTGCCAGCAGCCAAGAGACAGGGGTTTCCAAAAACATTCAGTACTTC. This gives the protein CASSQETGVSKNIQYF.

The genes are TRBV5-1 and TRBJ1-2; D may be TRBD1 (5 bases). Trimming removed 4 bases from V and 7 bases from J, with 20 bases in between. Germline V lookup: CDR1 SGHRS, CDR2 YFSETQ. This CDR3 contains 15 residues. CDR3 DNA: TGCGCCAGCAGCCCTACCATGGTAGGGGTGGGTGGCTACACCTTC. This translates into CASSPTMVGVGGYTF.

The gene calls are TRBV6-4 and TRBJ2-1, with 10 bases lining up with TRBD2. Germline V CDR1 and CDR2: MRHNA, SNTAGT. CDR3 size: 16 residues. V trimming: 6 bases; J trimming: 3 bases; junction bases outside the gene matches: 8. CDR3 amino acids: CASRAGGHARYNEQFF. The CDR3 DNA sequence: TGTGCCAGCAGAGCGGGAGGGCATGCCCGCTACAATGAGCAGTTCTTC.

The rearrangement joins TRBV7-3 to TRBJ2-7; D may be TRBD1 (5 bases). This CDR3 has 13 amino acids. Trimming left V 2 bases short and J 6 bases short, with 11 bases between. From germline, CDR1 is SGHTA and CDR2 FQGTGA. The CDR3 spells CASSLYDGAEQYF. CDR3 bases: TGTGCCAGCAGCTTATACGATGGGGCCGAGCAGTACTTC.

This rearrangement joins TRBV14 to TRBJ2-3, with TRBD2 identical over 7 bases. With V trimmed by 1 base and J by 1 base, 5 bases remained unmatched. The CDR3 length is 16 residues. Germline V gene data show CDR1 as SGHDN and CDR2 as FVKESK. The CDR3, as DNA: TGTGCCAGCAGCCAAGTACGGGGGGTAGGCACAGATACGCAGTATTTT. Residues: CASSQVRGVGTDTQYF.